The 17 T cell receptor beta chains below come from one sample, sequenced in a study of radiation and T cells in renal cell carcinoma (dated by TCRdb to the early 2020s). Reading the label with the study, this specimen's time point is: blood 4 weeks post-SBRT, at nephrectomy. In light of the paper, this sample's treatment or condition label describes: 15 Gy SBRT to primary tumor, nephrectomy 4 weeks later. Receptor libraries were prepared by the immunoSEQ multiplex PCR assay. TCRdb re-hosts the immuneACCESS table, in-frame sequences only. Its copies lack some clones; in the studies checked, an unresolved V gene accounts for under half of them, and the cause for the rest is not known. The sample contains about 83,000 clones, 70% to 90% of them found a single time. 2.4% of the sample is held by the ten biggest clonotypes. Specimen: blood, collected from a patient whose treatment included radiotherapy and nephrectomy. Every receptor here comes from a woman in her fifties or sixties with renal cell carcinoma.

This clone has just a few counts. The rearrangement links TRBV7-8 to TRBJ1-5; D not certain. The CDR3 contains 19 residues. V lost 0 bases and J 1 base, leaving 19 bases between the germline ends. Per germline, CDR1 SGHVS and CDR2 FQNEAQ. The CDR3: CASSLAHLTRGESNQPQHF. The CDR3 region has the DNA TGTGCCAGCAGCTTAGCGCACCTAACACGGGGAGAAAGCAATCAGCCCCAGCATTTT.

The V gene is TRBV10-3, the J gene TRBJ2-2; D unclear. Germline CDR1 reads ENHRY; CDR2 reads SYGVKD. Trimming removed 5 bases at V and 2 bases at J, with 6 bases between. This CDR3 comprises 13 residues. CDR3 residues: CAISYSNTGELFF. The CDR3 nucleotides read TGTGCCATCAGTTACTCTAACACCGGGGAGCTGTTTTTT.

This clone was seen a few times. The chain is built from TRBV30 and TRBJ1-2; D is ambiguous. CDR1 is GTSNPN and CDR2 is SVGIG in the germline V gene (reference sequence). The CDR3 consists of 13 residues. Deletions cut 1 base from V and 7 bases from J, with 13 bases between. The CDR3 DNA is TGTGCCTGGAGTGCGATTCCCAGGACTGGCTACACCTTC. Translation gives CAWSAIPRTGYTF.

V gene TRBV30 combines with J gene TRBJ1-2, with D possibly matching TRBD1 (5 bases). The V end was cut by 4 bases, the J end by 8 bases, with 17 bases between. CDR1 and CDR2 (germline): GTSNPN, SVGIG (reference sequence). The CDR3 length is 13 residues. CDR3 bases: TGTGCCTGGATTGTACAAGGGGACGGAGGCTACACCTTC. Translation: CAWIVQGDGGYTF.

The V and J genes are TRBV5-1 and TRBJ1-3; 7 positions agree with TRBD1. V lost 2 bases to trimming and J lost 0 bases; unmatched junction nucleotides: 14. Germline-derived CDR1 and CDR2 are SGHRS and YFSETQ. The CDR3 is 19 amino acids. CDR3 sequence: CASSLMGQSGLLSGNTIYF. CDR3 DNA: TGCGCCAGCAGCTTAATGGGACAGTCGGGTTTACTCTCTGGAAACACCATATATTTT.

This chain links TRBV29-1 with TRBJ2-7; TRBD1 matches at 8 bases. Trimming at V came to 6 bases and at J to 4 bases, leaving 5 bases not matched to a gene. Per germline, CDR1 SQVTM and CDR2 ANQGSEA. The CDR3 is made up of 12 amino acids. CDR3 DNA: TGCAGCGTCAGGACAGGGAGGTACGAGCAGTACTTC. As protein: CSVRTGRYEQYF.

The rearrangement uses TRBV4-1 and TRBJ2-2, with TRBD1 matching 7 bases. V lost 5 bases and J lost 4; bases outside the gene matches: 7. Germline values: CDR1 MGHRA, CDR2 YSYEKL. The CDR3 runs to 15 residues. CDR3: CASSAEGAGTGELFF. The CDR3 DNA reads TGCGCCAGCAGCGCAGAGGGGGCGGGCACCGGGGAGCTGTTTTTT.

In nucleotides, the CDR3 is TGTGCCAGCAGCTTAGAAGGAACCCACGAGCAGTACTTC. Amino acid sequence: CASSLEGTHEQYF. This chain connects TRBV7-9 to TRBJ2-7; no definite D call. The CDR3 sequence is 13 residues long. Trimming pared 1 base from V and 5 bases from J, leaving 9 bases between. The germline V gene encodes CDR1 SEHNR and CDR2 FQNEAQ (reference sequence).

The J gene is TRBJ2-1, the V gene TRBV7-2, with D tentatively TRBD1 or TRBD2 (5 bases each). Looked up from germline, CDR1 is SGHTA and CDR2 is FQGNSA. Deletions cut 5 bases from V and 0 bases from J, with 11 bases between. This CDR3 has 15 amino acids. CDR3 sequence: CASSVEGSSYNEQFF. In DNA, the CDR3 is TGTGCCAGCAGCGTTGAGGGGTCCTCCTACAATGAGCAGTTCTTC.

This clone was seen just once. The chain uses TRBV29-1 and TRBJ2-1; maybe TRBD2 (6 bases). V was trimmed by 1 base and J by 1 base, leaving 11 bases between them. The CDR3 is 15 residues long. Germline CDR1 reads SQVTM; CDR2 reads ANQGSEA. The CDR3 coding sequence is TGCAGCGTTGAAGGTATAGCGGAGTCCTACAATGAGCAGTTCTTC. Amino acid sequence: CSVEGIAESYNEQFF.

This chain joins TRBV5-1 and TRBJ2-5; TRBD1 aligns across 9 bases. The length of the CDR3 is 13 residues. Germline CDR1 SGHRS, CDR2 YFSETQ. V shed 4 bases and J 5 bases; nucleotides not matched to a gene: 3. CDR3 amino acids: CASSLGTGETQYF. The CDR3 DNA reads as TGCGCCAGCAGCCTCGGGACAGGGGAGACCCAGTACTTC.

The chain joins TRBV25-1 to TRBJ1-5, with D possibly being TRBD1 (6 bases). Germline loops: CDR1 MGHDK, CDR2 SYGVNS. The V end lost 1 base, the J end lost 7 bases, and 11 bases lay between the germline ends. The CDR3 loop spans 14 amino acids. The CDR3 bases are TGTGCCAGCAGTGAATTCGGGGGCGGGCAGCCCCAGCATTTT. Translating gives CASSEFGGGQPQHF.

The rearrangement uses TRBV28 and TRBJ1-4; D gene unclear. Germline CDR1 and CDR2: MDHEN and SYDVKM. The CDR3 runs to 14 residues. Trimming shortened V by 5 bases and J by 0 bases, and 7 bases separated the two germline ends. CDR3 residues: CASSMLATNEKLFF. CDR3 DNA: TGTGCCAGCAGTATGCTTGCAACTAATGAAAAACTGTTTTTT.

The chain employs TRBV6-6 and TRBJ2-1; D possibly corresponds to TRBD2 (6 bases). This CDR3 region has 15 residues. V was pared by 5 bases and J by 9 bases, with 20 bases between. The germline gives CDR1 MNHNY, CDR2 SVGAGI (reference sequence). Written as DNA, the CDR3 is TGTGCCAGCAGTCAGACTAGTGTCAACTACGGTGAGCAGTTCTTC. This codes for CASSQTSVNYGEQFF.

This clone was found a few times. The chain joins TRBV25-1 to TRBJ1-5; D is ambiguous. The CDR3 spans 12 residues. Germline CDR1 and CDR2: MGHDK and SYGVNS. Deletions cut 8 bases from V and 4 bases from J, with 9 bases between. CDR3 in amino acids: CASRRSNQPQHF. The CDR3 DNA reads TGTGCCAGCCGTAGGTCTAATCAGCCCCAGCATTTT.

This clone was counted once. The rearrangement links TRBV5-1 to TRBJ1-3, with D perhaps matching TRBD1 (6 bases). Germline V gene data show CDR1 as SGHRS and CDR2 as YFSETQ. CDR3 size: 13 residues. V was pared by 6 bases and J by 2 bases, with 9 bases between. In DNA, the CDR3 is TGCGCCAGCACCACAGGGCCTGGAAACACCATATATTTT. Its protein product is CASTTGPGNTIYF.

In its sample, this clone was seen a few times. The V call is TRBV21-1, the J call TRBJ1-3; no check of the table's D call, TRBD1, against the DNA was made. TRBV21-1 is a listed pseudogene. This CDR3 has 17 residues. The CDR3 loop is CASSKEGQGNSGNTIYF. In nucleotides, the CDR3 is TGTGCCAGCAGCAAAGAGGGACAGGGCAACTCTGGAAACACCATATATTTT.